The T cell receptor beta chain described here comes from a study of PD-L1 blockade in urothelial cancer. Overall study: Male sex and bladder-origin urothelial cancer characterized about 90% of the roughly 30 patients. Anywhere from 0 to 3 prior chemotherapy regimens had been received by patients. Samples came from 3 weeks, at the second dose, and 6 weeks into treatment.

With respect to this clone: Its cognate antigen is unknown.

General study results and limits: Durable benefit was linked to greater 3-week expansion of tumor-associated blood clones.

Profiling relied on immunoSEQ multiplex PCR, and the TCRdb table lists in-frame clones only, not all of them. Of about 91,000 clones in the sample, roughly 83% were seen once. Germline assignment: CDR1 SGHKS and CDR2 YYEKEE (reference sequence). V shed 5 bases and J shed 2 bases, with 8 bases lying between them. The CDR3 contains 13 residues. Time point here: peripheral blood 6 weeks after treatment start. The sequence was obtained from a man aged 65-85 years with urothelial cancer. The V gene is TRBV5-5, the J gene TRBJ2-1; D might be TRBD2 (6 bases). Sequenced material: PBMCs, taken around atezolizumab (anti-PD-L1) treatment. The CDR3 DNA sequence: TGTGCCAGCAGGCCGGGGGCCTACAATGAGCAGTTCTTC. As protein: CASRPGAYNEQFF.